The clone carrying this T cell receptor beta chain was recorded a few times. What it binds is unknown. The beta constant-region primer was an equimolar mix of two oligonucleotides covering TRBC1 and TRBC2. Ligated cDNA was amplified by four rounds of PCR with nested alpha and beta constant-region primers and SP2. Ligation attached a single-stranded oligonucleotide with a 12-nucleotide UMI and the SP2 primer to the cDNA 3' end. TCRdb re-derived calls from the UMI-ligation and nested PCR reads in MiXCR, one entry per CDR3 protein. The data contain around 130,000 distinct CDR3 sequences, roughly 36% of them singletons. The sample comes from a study of naive and memory T cell subsets. Study outcomes and limitations: Each distinct alpha or beta sequence counts as one clonotype. Findings for naive and memory subsets could not be checked against ground truth.

Cells stained for CD3, CD4, CD8, CD45RA and CD27 were sorted into four subsets. The CDR3 consists of 14 residues. The germline V gene has CDR1 SGHTA and CDR2 FQGTGA. The trim removed 5 bases at V and 6 bases at J, leaving 4 bases unmatched. The rearrangement links TRBV7-3 to TRBJ2-1, with 10 positions matching TRBD2. The receptor's source is a human donor in good health. The sequenced sample consisted of central memory CD4+ T cells from blood. The CDR3 DNA reads as TGTGCCAGCAGCACGGGACTAGCGATCAATGAGCAGTTCTTC. Translation: CASSTGLAINEQFF.